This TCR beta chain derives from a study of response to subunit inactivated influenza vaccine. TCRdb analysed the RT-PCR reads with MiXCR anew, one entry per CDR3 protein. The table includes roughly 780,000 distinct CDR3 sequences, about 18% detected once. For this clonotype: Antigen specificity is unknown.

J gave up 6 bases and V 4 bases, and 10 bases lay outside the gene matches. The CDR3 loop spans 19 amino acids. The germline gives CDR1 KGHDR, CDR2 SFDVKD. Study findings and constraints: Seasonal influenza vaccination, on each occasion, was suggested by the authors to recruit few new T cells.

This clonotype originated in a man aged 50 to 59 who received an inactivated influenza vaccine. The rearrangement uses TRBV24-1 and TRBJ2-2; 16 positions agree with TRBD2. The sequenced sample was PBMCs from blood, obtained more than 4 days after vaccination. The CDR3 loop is CATSDPLRGLAGGPGELFF. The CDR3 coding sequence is TGTGCCACCAGTGACCCACTCAGGGGACTAGCGGGAGGGCCCGGGGAGCTGTTTTTT.